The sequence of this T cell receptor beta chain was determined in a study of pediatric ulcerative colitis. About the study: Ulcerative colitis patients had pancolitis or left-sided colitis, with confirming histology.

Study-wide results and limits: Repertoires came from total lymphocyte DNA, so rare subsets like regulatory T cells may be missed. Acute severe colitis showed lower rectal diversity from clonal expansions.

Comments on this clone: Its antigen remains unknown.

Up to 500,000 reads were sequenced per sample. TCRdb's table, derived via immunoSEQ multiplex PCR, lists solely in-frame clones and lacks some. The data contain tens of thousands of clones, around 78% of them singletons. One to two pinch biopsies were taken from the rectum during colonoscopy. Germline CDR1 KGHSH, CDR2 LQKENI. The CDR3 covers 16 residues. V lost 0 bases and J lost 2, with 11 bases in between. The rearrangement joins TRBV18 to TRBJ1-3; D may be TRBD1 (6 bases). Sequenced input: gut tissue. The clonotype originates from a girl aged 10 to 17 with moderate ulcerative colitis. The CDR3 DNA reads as TGTGCCAGCTCACCACCACACACAGGGACTGGAAACACCATATATTTT. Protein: CASSPPHTGTGNTIYF.